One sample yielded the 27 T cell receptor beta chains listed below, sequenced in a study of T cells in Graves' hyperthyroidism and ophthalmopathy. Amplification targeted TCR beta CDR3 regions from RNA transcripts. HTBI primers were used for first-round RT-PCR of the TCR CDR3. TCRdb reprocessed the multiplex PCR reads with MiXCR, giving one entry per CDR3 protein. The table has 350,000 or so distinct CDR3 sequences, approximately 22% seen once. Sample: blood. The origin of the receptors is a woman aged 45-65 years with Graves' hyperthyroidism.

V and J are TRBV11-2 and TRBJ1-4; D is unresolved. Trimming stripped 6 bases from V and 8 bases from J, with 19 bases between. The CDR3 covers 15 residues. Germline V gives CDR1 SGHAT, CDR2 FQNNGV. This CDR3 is CASSLGSGRREKLFF. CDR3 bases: TGTGCCAGCAGTTTGGGATCGGGAAGGCGGGAAAAACTGTTTTTT.

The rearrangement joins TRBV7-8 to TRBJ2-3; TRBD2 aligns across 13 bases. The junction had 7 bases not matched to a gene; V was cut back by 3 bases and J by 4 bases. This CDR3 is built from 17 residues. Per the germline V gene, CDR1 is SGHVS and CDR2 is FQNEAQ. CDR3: CASSFDTSGRGADTQYF. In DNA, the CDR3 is TGTGCCAGCAGCTTCGACACTAGCGGGAGGGGGGCAGATACGCAGTATTTT.

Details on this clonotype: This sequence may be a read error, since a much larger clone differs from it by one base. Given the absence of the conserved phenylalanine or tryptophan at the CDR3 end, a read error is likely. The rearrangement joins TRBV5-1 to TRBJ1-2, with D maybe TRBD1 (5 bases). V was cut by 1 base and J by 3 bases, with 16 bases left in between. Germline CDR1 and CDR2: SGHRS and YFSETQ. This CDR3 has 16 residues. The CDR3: CASSLPGAHADYGYTS. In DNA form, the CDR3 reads TGCGCCAGCAGCTTGCCCGGGGCTCACGCGGACTATGGCTACACCTCC.

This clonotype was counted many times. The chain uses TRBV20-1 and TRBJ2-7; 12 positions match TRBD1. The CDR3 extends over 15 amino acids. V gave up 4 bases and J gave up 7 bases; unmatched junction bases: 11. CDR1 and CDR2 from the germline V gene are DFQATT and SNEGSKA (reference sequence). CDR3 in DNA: TGCAGTGCTAACCCAGGGACAGGGGGCGGTTCGGAGCAGTACTTC. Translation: CSANPGTGGGSEQYF.

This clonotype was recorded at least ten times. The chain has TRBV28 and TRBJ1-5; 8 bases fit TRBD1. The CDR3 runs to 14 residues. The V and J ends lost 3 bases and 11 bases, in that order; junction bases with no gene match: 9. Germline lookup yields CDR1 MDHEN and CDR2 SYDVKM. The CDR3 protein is CASSLMQGARSQHF. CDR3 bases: TGTGCCAGCAGTTTGATGCAGGGGGCAAGGTCCCAGCATTTT.

The chain's CDR3 is CASSYSSGNPRNEQFF. The CDR3 DNA reads as TGTGCCAGCAGTTACTCCAGCGGTAATCCTAGGAATGAGCAGTTCTTC. This chain connects TRBV6-5 to TRBJ2-1; D might be TRBD2 (5 bases). The germline gives CDR1 MNHEY, CDR2 SVGAGI. There are 16 residues in the CDR3. The V and J ends lost 0 bases and 7 bases respectively, with 16 bases between them.

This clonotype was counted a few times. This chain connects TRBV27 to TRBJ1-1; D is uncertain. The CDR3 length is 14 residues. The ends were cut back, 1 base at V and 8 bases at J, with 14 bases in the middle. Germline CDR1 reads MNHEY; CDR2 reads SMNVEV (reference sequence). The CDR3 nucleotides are TGTGCCAGCAGTTTATACAAGAGAAGAACGGAAGCTTTCTTT. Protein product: CASSLYKRRTEAFF.

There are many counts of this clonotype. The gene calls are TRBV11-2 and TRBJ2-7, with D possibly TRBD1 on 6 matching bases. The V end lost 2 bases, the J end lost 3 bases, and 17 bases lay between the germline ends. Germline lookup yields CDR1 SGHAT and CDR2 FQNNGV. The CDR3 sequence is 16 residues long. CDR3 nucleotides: TGTGCCAGCAGCTTATTCCCTACAGGGAATCTCTACGAGCAGTACTTC. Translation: CASSLFPTGNLYEQYF.

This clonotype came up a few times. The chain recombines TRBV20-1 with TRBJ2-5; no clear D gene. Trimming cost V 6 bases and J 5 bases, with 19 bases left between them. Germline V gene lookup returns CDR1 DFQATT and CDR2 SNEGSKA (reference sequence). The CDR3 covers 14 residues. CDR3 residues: CSAPGLGKAETQYF. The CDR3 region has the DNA TGCAGTGCCCCGGGTTTAGGGAAAGCGGAGACCCAGTACTTC.

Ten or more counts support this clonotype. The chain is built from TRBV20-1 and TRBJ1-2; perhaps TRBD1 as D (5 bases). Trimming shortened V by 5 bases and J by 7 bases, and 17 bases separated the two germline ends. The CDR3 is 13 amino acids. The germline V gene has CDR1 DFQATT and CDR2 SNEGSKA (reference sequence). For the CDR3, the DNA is TGCAGTGCTCATAGACAGCCGCTAAGTGGCTACACCTTC. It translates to CSAHRQPLSGYTF.

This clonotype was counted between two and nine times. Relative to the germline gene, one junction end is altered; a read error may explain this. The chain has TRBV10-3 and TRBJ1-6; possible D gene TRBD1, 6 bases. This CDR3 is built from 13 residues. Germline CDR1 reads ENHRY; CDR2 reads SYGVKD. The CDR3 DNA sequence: TGTGCCATCTGTGAAACAGGGAACTCACCCCTCCACTTT. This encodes CAICETGNSPLHF.

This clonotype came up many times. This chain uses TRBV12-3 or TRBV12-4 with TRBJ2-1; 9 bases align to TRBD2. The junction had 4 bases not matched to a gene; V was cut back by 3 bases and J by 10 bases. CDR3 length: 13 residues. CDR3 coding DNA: TGTGCCAGCAGTTTGGGGACTAGCCTCGAGCAGTTCTTC. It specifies CASSLGTSLEQFF.

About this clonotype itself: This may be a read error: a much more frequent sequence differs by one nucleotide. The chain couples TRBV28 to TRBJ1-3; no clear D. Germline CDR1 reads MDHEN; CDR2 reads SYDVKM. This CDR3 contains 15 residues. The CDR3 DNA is TGTGCCAGCAGTCTAGAGGGAAGCTCTGGAAACATCATATATTTT. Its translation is CASSLEGSSGNIIYF.

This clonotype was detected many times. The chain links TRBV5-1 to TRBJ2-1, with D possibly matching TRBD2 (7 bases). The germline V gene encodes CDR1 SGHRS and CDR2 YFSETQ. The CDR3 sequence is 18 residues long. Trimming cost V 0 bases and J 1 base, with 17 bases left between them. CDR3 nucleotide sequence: TGCGCCAGCAGCTTGGTAGGGGGGGCCGGTAGGTCCTACAATGAGCAGTTCTTC. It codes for CASSLVGGAGRSYNEQFF.

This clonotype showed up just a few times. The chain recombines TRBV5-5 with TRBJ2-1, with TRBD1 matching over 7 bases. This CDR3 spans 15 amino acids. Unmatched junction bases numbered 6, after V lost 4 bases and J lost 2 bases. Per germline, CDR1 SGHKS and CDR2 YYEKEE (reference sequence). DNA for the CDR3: TGTGCCAGCAGCCACAGGGGCGAGGCCTACAATGAGCAGTTCTTC. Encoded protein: CASSHRGEAYNEQFF.

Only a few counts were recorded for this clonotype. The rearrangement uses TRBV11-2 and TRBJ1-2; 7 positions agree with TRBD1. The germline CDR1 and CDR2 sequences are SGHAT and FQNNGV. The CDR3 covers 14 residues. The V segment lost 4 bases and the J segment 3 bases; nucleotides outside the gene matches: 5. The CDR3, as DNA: TGTGCCAGCAGCTCCACAACAGGGGACTATGGCTACACCTTC. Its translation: CASSSTTGDYGYTF. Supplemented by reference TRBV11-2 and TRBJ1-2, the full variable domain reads EAGVAQSPRYKIIEKRQSVAFWCNPISGHATLYWYQQILGQGPKLLIQFQNNGVVDDSQLPKDRFSAERLKGVDSTLKIQPAKLEDSAVYLCASSSTTGDYGYTFGSGTRLTVV.

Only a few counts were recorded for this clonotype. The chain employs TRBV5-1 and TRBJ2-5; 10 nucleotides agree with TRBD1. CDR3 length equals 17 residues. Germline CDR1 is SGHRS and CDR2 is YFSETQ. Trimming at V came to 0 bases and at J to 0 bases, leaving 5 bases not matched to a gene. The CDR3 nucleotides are TGCGCCAGCAGCTTGGCCCCGGGACAGGGGTACCAAGAGACCCAGTACTTC. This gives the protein CASSLAPGQGYQETQYF.

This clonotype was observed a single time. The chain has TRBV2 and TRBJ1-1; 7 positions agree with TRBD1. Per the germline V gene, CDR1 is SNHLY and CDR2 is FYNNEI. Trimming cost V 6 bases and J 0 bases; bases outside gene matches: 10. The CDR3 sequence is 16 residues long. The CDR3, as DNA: TGTGCCAGCAGGACAGGGAACCAACTCATGAACACTGAAGCTTTCTTT. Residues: CASRTGNQLMNTEAFF.

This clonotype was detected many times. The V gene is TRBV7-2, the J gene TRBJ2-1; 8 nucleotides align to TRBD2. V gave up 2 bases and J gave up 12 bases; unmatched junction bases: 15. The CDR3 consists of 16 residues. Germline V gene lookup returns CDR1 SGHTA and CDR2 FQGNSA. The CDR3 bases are TGTGCCAGCAGCTTAATAGCGGGGAAAAAGATTCGCCCGCAGTTCTTC. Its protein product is CASSLIAGKKIRPQFF.

CDR3 amino acids: CASSSSRTDYGYTF. In nucleotides, the CDR3 is TGCGCCAGCAGCTCCAGTCGGACGGACTATGGCTACACCTTC. The V gene is TRBV5-1, the J gene TRBJ1-2; D gene uncertain. V was clipped by 3 bases and J by 3 bases, with 12 bases between them. The CDR3 is 14 amino acids. Germline V gene sequence: CDR1 SGHRS, CDR2 YFSETQ.

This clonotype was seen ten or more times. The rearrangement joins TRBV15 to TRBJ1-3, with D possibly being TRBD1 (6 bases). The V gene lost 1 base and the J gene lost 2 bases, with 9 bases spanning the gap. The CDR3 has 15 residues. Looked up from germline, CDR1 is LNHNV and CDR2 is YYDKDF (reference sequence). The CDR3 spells CATSRVGAPGNTIYF. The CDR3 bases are TGTGCCACCAGCAGAGTGGGGGCGCCTGGAAACACCATATATTTT.

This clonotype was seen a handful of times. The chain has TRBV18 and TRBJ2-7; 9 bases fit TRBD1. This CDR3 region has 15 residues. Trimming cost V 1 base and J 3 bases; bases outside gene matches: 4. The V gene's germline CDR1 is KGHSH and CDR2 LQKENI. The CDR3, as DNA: TGTGCCAGCTCACCACGAGACAGGGGGGGCTACGAGCAGTACTTC. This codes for CASSPRDRGGYEQYF.

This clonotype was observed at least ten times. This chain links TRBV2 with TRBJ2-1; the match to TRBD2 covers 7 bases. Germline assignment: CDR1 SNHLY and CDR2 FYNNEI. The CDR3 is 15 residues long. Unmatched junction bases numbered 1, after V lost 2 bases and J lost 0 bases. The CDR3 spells CASSELAASYNEQFF. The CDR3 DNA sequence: TGTGCCAGCAGTGAACTAGCGGCCTCCTACAATGAGCAGTTCTTC. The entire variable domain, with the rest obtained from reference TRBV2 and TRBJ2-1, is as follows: EPEVTQTPSHQVTQMGQEVILRCVPISNHLYFYWYRQILGQKVEFLVSFYNNEISEKSEIFDDQFSVERPDGSNFTLKIRSTKLEDSAMYFCASSELAASYNEQFFGPGTRLTVL.

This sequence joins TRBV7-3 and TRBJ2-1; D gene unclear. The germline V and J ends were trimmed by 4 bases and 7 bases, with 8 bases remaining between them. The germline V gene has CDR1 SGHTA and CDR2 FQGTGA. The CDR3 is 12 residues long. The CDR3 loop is CASSSSPNEQFF. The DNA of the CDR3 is TGTGCCAGCAGCTCTTCACCAAATGAGCAGTTCTTC.

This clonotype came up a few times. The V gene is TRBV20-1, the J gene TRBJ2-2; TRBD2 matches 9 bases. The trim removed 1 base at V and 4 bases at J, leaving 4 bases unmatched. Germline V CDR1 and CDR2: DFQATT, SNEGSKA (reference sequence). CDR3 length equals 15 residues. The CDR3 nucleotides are TGCAGTGCTAGAGTAGCGGGAGATGGCACCGGGGAGCTGTTTTTT. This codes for CSARVAGDGTGELFF.

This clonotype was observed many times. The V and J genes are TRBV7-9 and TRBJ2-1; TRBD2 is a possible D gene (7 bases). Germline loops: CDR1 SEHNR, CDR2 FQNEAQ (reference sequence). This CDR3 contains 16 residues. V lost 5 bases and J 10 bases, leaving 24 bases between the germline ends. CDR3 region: CASSGGGGALLREQFF. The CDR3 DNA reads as TGTGCCAGCAGCGGCGGAGGGGGGGCCCTTTTACGGGAGCAGTTCTTC.

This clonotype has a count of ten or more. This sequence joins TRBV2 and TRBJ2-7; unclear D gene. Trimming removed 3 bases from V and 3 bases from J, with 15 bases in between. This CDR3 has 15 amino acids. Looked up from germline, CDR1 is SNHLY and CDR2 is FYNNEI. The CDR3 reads CASSDALRVNYEQYF. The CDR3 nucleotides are TGTGCCAGCAGTGATGCCCTTCGAGTTAACTACGAGCAGTACTTC.